This T cell receptor (beta chain) was observed in a study of T-cell reconstitution after alpha-beta-depleted transplantation in children. After removal of 2 bases from V and 8 bases from J, the junction contained 7 bases not matched to a gene. The CDR3 contains 15 residues. CDR1 is MNHEY and CDR2 is SMNVEV in the germline V gene (reference sequence). Molecular barcoding with unique molecular identifiers was used for the TCRbeta library. Each CDR3 protein is one row after TCRdb ran MiXCR on the PCR reads. The repertoire holds 90,000 to 100,000 distinct CDR3 sequences, with roughly an eighth as singletons.

The sequencing here drew on PBMCs from the stem cell graft donor, taken from the stem cell graft. V gene TRBV27 combines with J gene TRBJ1-4, with 8 bases that match TRBD1. This receptor was taken from a human donor who donated a stem cell graft to a child with inherited bone marrow failure. This chain's CDR3 is CASSLTRTGKEKLFF. In DNA form, the CDR3 reads TGTGCCAGCAGTTTAACCCGGACAGGGAAGGAAAAACTGTTTTTT.